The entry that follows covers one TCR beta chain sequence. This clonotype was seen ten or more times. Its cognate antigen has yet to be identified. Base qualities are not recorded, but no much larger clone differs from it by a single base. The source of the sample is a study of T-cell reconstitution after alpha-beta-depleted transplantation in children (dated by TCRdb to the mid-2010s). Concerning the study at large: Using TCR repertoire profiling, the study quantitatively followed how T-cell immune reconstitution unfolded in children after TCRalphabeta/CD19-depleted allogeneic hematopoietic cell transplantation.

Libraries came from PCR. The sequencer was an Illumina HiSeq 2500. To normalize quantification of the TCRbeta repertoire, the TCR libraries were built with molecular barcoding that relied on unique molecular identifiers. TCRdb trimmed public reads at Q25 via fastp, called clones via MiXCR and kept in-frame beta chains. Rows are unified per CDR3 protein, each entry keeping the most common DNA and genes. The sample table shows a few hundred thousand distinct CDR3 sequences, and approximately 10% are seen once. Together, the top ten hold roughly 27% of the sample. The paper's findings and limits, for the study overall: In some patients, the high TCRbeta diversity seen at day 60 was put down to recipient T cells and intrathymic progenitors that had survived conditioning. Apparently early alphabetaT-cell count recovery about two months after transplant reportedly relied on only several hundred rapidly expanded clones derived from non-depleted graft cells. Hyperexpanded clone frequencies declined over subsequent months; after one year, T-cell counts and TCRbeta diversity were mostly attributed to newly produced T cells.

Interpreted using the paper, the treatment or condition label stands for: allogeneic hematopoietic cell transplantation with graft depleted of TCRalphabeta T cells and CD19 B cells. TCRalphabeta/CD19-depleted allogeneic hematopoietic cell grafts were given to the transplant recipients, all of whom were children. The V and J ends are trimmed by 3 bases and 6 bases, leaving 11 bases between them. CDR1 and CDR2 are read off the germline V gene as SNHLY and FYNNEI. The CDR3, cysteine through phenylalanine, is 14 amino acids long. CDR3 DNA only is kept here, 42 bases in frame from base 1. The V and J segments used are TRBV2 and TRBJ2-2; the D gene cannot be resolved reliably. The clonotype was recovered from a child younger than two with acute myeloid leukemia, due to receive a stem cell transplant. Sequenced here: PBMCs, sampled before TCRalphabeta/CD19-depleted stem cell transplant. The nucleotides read TGTGCCAGCAGTGATTTGGGCCTCGCCGGGGAGCTGTTTTTT. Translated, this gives CASSDLGLAGELFF.